The clone carrying this TCR beta chain came up many times. What it binds is unknown. This CDR3 spans 18 amino acids. The V end was cut by 6 bases, the J end by 4 bases, with 27 bases between. RNA transcripts served as the template for amplifying TCR beta CDR3 regions. The TCR CDR3 first-round RT-PCR relied on the HTBI primer set. TCRdb recomputed calls from the multiplex PCR reads with MiXCR, one row per CDR3 protein. The repertoire includes roughly 660,000 distinct CDR3 sequences, roughly 17% of them detected once, and around a sixth sits in the top ten. The entry originates in a study of T cells in Graves' hyperthyroidism and ophthalmopathy. General observations from the study: Blood also contained most expanded thyroid clonotypes above 0.001.

Clinical symptoms, serum thyroxine and TRAb, thyroid ultrasound and orbital computed tomography together formed the diagnostic basis. V gene TRBV12-3 or TRBV12-4 combines with J gene TRBJ1-2; perhaps TRBD1 as D (6 bases). The sequenced sample was blood. This TCR derives from a man aged 45 to 65 with Graves' hyperthyroidism. This CDR3 reads CASRGISGTKGGSYGYTF. For the CDR3, the DNA is TGTGCCAGCAGGGGGATTTCCGGGACCAAGGGGGGGTCCTATGGCTACACCTTC.